Each of the 15 T cell receptor beta chains below was sequenced from the same sample in a study of T cells after yellow fever vaccination. TCRdb independently ran MiXCR on the 5' RACE reads; one entry per CDR3 protein. The table shows roughly 120,000 distinct CDR3 sequences, with roughly 6.8% occurring only once. Sequencing used CD4+ T cells sorted from PBMCs, obtained more than 40 days after the first yellow fever vaccination. The receptor set was obtained from a man younger than 35 who received the YFV17D yellow fever vaccine.

This clonotype was observed at least ten times. For the CDR3, the DNA is TGTGCCAGCAGTGGCAAAGGCCAGGGATGGGATACGCAGTATTTT. Translating it yields CASSGKGQGWDTQYF. The rearrangement uses TRBV6-1 and TRBJ2-3; D is possibly TRBD1 (5 bases). Germline CDR1 and CDR2: MNHNS and SASEGT. The CDR3 runs to 15 residues. Trimming left V 4 bases short and J 6 bases short, with 17 bases between.

Many counts were recorded for this clonotype. The rearrangement joins TRBV20-1 to TRBJ2-3; D gene unclear. V was cut by 5 bases and J by 1 base, with 13 bases left in between. Looked up from germline, CDR1 is DFQATT and CDR2 is SNEGSKA (reference sequence). The CDR3 has 14 amino acids. The CDR3 bases are TGCAGTGCTGATAGGTCGGGTCGCACAGATACGCAGTATTTT. Residues: CSADRSGRTDTQYF.

This clonotype was detected many times. This sequence joins TRBV11-2 and TRBJ2-1; the D gene is possibly TRBD2 (5 bases). Germline CDR1 is SGHAT and CDR2 is FQNNGV. The CDR3 totals 16 residues. V lost 0 bases, J lost 7 bases, and 16 bases lay in between. The CDR3 DNA reads TGTGCCAGCAGCTTAGATCTGGGGAGAGTGGGTAATGAGCAGTTCTTC. Translation gives CASSLDLGRVGNEQFF.

Many counts were recorded for this clonotype. The chain uses TRBV20-1 and TRBJ1-4; D gene unclear. Per the germline V gene, CDR1 is DFQATT and CDR2 is SNEGSKA (reference sequence). Trimming took off 1 base at V and 8 bases at J, with 5 bases between the two ends. The CDR3 consists of 11 residues. The CDR3 region is CSARGGEKLFF. In DNA, the CDR3 is TGCAGTGCTAGAGGTGGAGAAAAACTGTTTTTT.

This clonotype has at least ten counts. This rearrangement joins TRBV4-3 to TRBJ2-2; 9 nucleotides agree with TRBD2. Per germline, CDR1 LGHNA and CDR2 YSLEER. This CDR3 has 17 amino acids. Trimming removed 2 bases from V and 3 bases from J; junction bases left unmatched: 7. In DNA, the CDR3 is TGCGCCAGCAGCCAACGAATAGCGGGGGCCGACACCGGGGAGCTGTTTTTT. Its protein product is CASSQRIAGADTGELFF.

The chain couples TRBV7-9 to TRBJ1-4, with TRBD1 as a possible D gene (6 bases). Between the trimmed V and J ends, which lost 4 bases and 11 bases, there was a span of 11 bases. The CDR3 is 12 residues long. The germline V gene encodes CDR1 SEHNR and CDR2 FQNEAQ (reference sequence). The CDR3 coding sequence is TGTGCCAGCAGCTCAGGGGAGTTGAAACTGTTTTTT. Protein product: CASSSGELKLFF.

The chain uses TRBV25-1 and TRBJ1-2; D is unresolved. Between the trimmed V and J ends, which lost 8 bases and 1 base, there was a span of 17 bases. Germline assignment: CDR1 MGHDK and CDR2 SYGVNS. This CDR3 contains 15 residues. CDR3 sequence: CASSGRLSHNYGYTF. The CDR3 DNA sequence: TGTGCCAGCTCCGGGCGATTAAGTCATAACTATGGCTACACCTTC.

This clonotype was counted ten times or more. The rearrangement joins TRBV7-2 to TRBJ2-7, with 9 bases aligning to TRBD1. Germline V lookup: CDR1 SGHTA, CDR2 FQGNSA. CDR3 length: 14 residues. The J segment lost 5 bases and the V segment lost 1 base, leaving 3 bases of the junction unmatched. CDR3 protein: CASSLVRQGDEQYF. DNA for the CDR3: TGTGCCAGCAGCTTAGTGCGACAGGGGGACGAGCAGTACTTC.

In this sample, this clonotype turned up many times. The J gene is TRBJ2-3, the V gene TRBV20-1; D may be TRBD2 (7 bases). Germline-derived CDR1 and CDR2 are DFQATT and SNEGSKA (reference sequence). Trimming pared 6 bases from V and 2 bases from J, leaving 18 bases between. The CDR3 spans 15 residues. DNA of the CDR3: TGCAGTGCCCCCCCATTAGGGGGGGCCACAGATACGCAGTATTTT. This gives the protein CSAPPLGGATDTQYF.

This clonotype was found many times. The CDR3 is CASSNRAGDQPQHF. The CDR3 coding sequence is TGTGCCAGCAGCAACCGGGCAGGGGATCAGCCCCAGCATTTT. This rearrangement joins TRBV7-2 to TRBJ1-5; D perhaps matches TRBD1 (6 bases). CDR1 SGHTA and CDR2 FQGNSA come from the germline V gene. Trimming stripped 5 bases from V and 5 bases from J, with 13 bases between. The CDR3 covers 14 residues.

This clonotype was recorded many times. The chain employs TRBV5-5 and TRBJ2-3; D unresolved. CDR1 and CDR2 (germline): SGHKS, YYEKEE (reference sequence). V was trimmed by 1 base and J by 0 bases, leaving 15 bases between them. The CDR3 runs 17 residues. The CDR3 protein is CASSLRLGALSTDTQYF. The DNA of the CDR3 is TGTGCCAGCAGCTTGCGGCTTGGCGCCCTCAGCACAGATACGCAGTATTTT.

This clonotype was recorded at least ten times. This chain uses TRBV7-2 with TRBJ2-7; tentatively, D is TRBD1 (6 bases). V gave up 5 bases and J gave up 5 bases, with 13 bases separating them. CDR3 length equals 13 residues. CDR1 is SGHTA and CDR2 is FQGNSA in the germline V gene. Here the CDR3 reads CASSIDRLNEQYF. As DNA, the CDR3 is TGTGCCAGCAGCATCGACAGGCTGAACGAGCAGTACTTC. Together with reference TRBV7-2 and TRBJ2-7, the CDR3 gives the full variable domain: GAGVSQSPSNKVTEKGKDVELRCDPISGHTALYWYRQSLGQGLEFLIYFQGNSAPDKSGLPSDRFSAERTGGSVSTLTIQRTQQEDSAVYLCASSIDRLNEQYFGPGTRLTVT.

This clonotype has ten or more counts. This rearrangement joins TRBV6-1 to TRBJ2-2; 7 nucleotides agree with TRBD1. This CDR3 comprises 16 residues. Unmatched junction bases numbered 8, after V lost 7 bases and J lost 0 bases. Germline V lookup: CDR1 MNHNS, CDR2 SASEGT. CDR3 nucleotides: TGTGCCAGCACCTACAGGGGCACCTCGAACACCGGGGAGCTGTTTTTT. Translation: CASTYRGTSNTGELFF.

This clonotype was seen many times. The J gene is TRBJ2-6, the V gene TRBV7-2; no definite D call. CDR1 is SGHTA, CDR2 FQGNSA, per germline. V dropped 0 bases and J dropped 1 base, with 10 bases sitting between them. The length of the CDR3 is 17 residues. Here the CDR3 DNA reads TGTGCCAGCAGCTTAGCGTATTTGAGGTCTGGGGCCAACGTCCTGACTTTC. This sequence encodes CASSLAYLRSGANVLTF.

This clonotype was picked up many times. This chain connects TRBV4-3 to TRBJ2-7; D unresolved. CDR1 and CDR2 (germline): LGHNA, YSLEER. This CDR3 contains 14 residues. The ends were cut back, 0 bases at V and 0 bases at J, with 6 bases in the middle. In nucleotides, the CDR3 is TGCGCCAGCAGCCAAGATTACATCTCCTACGAGCAGTACTTC. It yields the protein CASSQDYISYEQYF.